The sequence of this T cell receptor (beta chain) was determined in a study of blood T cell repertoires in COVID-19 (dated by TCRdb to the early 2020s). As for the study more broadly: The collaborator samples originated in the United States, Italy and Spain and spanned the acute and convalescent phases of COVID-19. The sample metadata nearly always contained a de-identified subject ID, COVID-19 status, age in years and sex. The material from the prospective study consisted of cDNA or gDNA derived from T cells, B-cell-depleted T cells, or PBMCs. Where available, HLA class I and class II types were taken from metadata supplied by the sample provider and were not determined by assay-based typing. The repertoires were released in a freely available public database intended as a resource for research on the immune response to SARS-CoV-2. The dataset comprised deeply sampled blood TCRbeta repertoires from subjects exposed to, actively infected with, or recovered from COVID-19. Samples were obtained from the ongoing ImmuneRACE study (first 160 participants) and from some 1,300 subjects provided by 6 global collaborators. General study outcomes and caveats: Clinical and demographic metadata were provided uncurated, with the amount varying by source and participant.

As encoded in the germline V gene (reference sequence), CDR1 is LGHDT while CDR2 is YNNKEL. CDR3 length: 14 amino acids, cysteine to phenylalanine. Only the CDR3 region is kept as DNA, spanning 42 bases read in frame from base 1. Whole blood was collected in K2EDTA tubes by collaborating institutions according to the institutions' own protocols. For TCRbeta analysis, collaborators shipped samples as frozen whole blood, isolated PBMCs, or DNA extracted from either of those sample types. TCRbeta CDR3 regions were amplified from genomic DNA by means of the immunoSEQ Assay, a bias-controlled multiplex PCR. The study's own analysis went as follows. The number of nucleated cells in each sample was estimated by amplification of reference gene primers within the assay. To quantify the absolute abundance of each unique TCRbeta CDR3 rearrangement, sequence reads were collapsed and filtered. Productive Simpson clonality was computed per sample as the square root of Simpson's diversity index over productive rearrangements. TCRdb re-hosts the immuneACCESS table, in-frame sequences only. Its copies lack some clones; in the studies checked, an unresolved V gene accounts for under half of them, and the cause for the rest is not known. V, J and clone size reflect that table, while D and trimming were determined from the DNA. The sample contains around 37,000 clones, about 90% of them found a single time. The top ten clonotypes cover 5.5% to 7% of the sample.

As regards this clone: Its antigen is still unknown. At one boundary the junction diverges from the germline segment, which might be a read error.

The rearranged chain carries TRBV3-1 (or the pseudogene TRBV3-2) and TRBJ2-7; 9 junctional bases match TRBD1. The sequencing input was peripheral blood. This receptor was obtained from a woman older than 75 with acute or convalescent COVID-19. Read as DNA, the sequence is TGTGCCAGCAGCCACGGGACAGGGCTCACCCCCCCCGACTTC. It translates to CASSHGTGLTPPDF.